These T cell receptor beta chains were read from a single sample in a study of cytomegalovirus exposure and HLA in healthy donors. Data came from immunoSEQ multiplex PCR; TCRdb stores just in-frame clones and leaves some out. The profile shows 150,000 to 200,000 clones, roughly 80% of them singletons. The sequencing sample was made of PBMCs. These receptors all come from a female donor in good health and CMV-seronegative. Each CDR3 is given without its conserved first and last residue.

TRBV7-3	ASSDRDRGNSPLH
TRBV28	ASSPSPGGNEY
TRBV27	ASSFNTDNTEAF
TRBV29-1	SVEDGTEPSYEQY
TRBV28	ASAPGGNTEAF
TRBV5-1	ASSLRQGFTEAF
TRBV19	ASSIRGREAF
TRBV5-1	ASSLELAGGGNEQF
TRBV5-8	ASVTYEAF
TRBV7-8	ASSLLSLTGSPEWDTQY
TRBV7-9	ASSLASTKGEQY
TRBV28	ASSEIGLLPYGYT
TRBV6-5	ASVAGGTNEQF
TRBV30	AWKVSGVGDTQY
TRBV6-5	ASSYEGALNEQF
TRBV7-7	ASSPRTDTEAF
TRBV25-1	ASGTGHGYT
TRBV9	ASSGAGTGNNSPLH
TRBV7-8	ASSLRLAEETQY
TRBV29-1	SVEKAGTGYEQY
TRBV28	ASSFGGTKNTEAF
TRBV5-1	ASSFGGLVYEQY
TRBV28	ASSFLVREITDTQY
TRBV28	ASRGRQGWPDTQY
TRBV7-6	ASSLQTGGASTAF
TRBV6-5	ASSSAGTGVHEQF
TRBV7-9	ASSTGTGGYEQY
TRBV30	AWSTSTGYGSPLH
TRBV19	ASSIAGGRNQSQH
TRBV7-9	ASSGLAGGGTDTQY
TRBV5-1	ASSLAVTSGTNTGELF
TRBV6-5	ASSRQGAPGNTIY
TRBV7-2	ASSLGGQAF
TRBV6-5	ASSPTGSTDTQY
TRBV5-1	ASSFSAGEGTGELF
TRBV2	ASSLGGGSETQY
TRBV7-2	ASIAGGGRYEQY
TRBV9	ASSPPSQEPYEQY
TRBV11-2	ASSFSGRAGDEQY
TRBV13	ASSLIGVDEKLF
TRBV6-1	ASKGQIGSYEQY
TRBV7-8	ASSFDYVTGELF
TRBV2	ASSGDMNTEAF
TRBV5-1	ASSLGTLQETQY
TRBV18	ASSLNRDGGYT
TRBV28	ASSPGTFFARELF
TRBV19	ASSIPGGGTEAF
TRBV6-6	ASSAQDTYYGYT